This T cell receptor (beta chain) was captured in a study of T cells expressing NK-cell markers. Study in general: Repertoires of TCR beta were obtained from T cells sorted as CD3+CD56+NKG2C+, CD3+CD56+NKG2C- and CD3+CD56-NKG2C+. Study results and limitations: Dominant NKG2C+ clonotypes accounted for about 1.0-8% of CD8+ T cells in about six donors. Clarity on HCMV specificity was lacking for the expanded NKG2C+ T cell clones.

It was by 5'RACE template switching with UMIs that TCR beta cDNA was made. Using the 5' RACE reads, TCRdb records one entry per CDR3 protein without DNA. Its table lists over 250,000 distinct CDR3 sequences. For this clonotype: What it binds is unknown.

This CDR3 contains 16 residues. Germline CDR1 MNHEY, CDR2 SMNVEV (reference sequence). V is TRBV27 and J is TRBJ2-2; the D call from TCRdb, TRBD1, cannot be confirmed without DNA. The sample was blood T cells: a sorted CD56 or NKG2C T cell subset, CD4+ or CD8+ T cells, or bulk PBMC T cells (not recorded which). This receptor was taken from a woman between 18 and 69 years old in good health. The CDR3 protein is CASSPQGHLRTGELFF.